This TCR beta chain was profiled in a study of cytomegalovirus exposure and HLA in healthy donors. The study ran its PCR with 60 Vbeta and 13 Jbeta primers. Clones were read by immunoSEQ multiplex PCR, and TCRdb kept only the in-frame ones, dropping some. Its clone listing holds some 75,000 clones. The J segment lost 6 bases and the V segment lost 0 bases, leaving 3 bases of the junction unmatched. The CDR3 runs 14 residues. In germline, CDR1 is SGDLS, CDR2 YYNGEE. This receptor was obtained from a boy aged 10-17 years in good health and CMV-seronegative. The sequenced material came from PBMCs. The gene calls are TRBV9 and TRBJ1-1, with 9 bases lining up with TRBD1. Written as DNA, the CDR3 is TGTGCCAGCAGCGTAGGGACAGGGGACCCTGAAGCTTTCTTT. This gives the protein CASSVGTGDPEAFF.